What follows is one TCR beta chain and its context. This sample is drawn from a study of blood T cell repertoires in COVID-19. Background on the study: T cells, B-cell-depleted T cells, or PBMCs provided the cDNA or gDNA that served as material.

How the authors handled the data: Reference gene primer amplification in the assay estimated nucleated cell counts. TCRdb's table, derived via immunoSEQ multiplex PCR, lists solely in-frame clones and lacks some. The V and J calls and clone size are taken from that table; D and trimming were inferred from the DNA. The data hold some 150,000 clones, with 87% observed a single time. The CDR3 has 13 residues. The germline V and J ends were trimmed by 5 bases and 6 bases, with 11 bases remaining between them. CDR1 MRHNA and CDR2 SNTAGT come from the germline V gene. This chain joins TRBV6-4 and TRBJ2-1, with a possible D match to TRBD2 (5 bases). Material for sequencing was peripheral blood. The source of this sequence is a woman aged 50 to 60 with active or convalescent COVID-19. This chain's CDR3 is CASSKSGPNEQFF. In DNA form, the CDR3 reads TGTGCCAGCAGTAAAAGCGGCCCCAATGAGCAGTTCTTC.